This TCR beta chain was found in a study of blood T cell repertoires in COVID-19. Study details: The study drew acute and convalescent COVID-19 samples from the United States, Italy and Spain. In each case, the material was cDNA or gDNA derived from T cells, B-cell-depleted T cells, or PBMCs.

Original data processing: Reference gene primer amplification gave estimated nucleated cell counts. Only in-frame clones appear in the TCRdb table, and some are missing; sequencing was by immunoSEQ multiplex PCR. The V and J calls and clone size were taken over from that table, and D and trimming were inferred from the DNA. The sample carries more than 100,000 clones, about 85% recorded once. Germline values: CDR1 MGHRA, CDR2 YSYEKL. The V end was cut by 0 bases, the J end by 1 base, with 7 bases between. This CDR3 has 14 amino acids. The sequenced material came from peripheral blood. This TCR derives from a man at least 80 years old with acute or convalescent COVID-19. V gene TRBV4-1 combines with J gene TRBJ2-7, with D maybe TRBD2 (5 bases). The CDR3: CASSQERGSYEQYF. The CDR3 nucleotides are TGCGCCAGCAGCCAAGAACGGGGATCCTACGAGCAGTACTTC.